These 8 T cell receptor beta chains were sequenced from one sample in a study of T cells after yellow fever vaccination. A single record per CDR3 protein comes from TCRdb applying MiXCR to the 5' RACE reads. Of roughly 300,000 distinct CDR3 sequences listed, around 6.8% were seen once; the top ten hold 15% to 20%. Source: PBMCs, taken roughly seven weeks after the first yellow fever vaccination. The receptors here all came from a man younger than 30 who received the YFV17D yellow fever vaccine.

This clonotype was counted many times. The rearrangement uses TRBV5-6 and TRBJ2-2; D gene uncertain. Trimming stripped 1 base from V and 5 bases from J, with 6 bases between. This CDR3 spans 13 amino acids. CDR1 is SGHDT and CDR2 is YYEEEE in the germline V gene. CDR3: CASSLLPTGELFF. In DNA form, the CDR3 reads TGTGCCAGCAGCTTGTTGCCGACCGGGGAGCTGTTTTTT.

The V gene is TRBV5-1, the J gene TRBJ1-6; D might be TRBD1 (5 bases). Germline CDR1 and CDR2: SGHRS and YFSETQ. This CDR3 contains 17 residues. The V and J ends lost 4 bases and 5 bases respectively, with 19 bases between them. CDR3 region: CASSPGGWAVDNSPLHF. The CDR3 region has the DNA TGCGCCAGCAGCCCGGGGGGATGGGCAGTCGATAATTCACCCCTCCACTTT.

V is TRBV4-1 and J is TRBJ2-2; the match to TRBD1 covers 8 bases. This CDR3 comprises 16 residues. The germline gives CDR1 MGHRA, CDR2 YSYEKL. Trimming removed 3 bases from V and 5 bases from J; junction bases left unmatched: 8. The CDR3 DNA reads as TGCGCCAGCAGCCAGACCCCCGGGACAGGTACCGGGGAGCTGTTTTTT. Protein: CASSQTPGTGTGELFF.

This clonotype turned up a few times. The chain uses TRBV29-1 and TRBJ2-1; TRBD2 might be the D (6 bases). Germline V gene sequence: CDR1 SQVTM, CDR2 ANQGSEA. V gave up 1 base and J gave up 9 bases, with 13 bases separating them. This CDR3 has 13 amino acids. The chain's CDR3 is CSVEGLGGSEQFF. Here the CDR3 DNA reads TGCAGCGTTGAAGGGTTGGGGGGATCTGAGCAGTTCTTC.

This clonotype was seen many times. V and J are TRBV7-3 and TRBJ2-2, with 8 bases fitting TRBD1. This CDR3 has 16 amino acids. Germline V lookup: CDR1 SGHTA, CDR2 FQGTGA. Unmatched junction bases numbered 12, after V lost 5 bases and J lost 7 bases. CDR3 amino acids: CASSTDGTGASGELFF. The CDR3 DNA sequence: TGTGCCAGCAGCACTGATGGGACAGGAGCGAGCGGGGAGCTGTTTTTT.

This clonotype was observed a handful of times. The chain couples TRBV7-8 to TRBJ1-1; D is unresolved. In germline, CDR1 is SGHVS, CDR2 FQNEAQ. The length of the CDR3 is 15 residues. V lost 4 bases and J lost 0, with 12 bases in between. CDR3 residues: CASSSESYMNTEAFF. The CDR3, as DNA: TGTGCCAGCAGCTCGGAATCTTATATGAACACTGAAGCTTTCTTT.

Many counts were recorded for this clonotype. The chain couples TRBV7-9 to TRBJ2-1; 10 bases align to TRBD2. Germline V CDR1 and CDR2: SEHNR, FQNEAQ (reference sequence). The CDR3 loop spans 15 amino acids. The trim removed 5 bases at V and 8 bases at J, leaving 9 bases unmatched. The CDR3, as DNA: TGTGCCAGCAGCACTAGCGGGGTGTCCTTCGATGAGCAGTTCTTC. It is translated as CASSTSGVSFDEQFF.

The chain couples TRBV7-9 to TRBJ2-3; D call uncertain. Trimming left V 0 bases short and J 2 bases short, with 12 bases between. Germline V gene lookup returns CDR1 SEHNR and CDR2 FQNEAQ (reference sequence). The CDR3 is 16 residues long. The CDR3 DNA sequence: TGTGCCAGCAGCTTAGCGGTTCGCATTTCCACAGATACGCAGTATTTT. It encodes CASSLAVRISTDTQYF.